This T cell receptor (beta chain) was sequenced during a study of identical twins. Study-level findings and limits: Out-of-frame alpha sequences shared by twins were enriched for low generation probability. Analyses of zero insertions could be partly confounded by invariant MAIT and iNKT cells.

This clonotype appeared a few times. Its antigen is as yet unknown. A much larger clonotype is one base distant, so this may be a read error. The CDR3 contains 13 residues. CDR1 is SQVTM and CDR2 is ANQGSEA in the germline V gene. The ends were cut back, 0 bases at V and 3 bases at J, with 5 bases in the middle. Template switching (which added a universal primer site) was used, and cDNA carried unique molecular identifiers. From the 5' RACE reads, TCRdb called clonotypes with MiXCR, one entry per CDR3 protein. This table holds under 350,000 distinct CDR3 sequences, roughly 9.8% found once. This sample was shared with a second study, whose subject was yellow fever vaccine responses in identical twins.

The receptor comes from a woman between 18 and 29 years old in good health. The V and J genes are TRBV29-1 and TRBJ2-2; D uncertain. Sequencing used CD8+ T cells sorted from blood. Written as DNA, the CDR3 is TGCAGCGTTGAAGAAGAATACACCGGGGAGCTGTTTTTT. It encodes CSVEEEYTGELFF.